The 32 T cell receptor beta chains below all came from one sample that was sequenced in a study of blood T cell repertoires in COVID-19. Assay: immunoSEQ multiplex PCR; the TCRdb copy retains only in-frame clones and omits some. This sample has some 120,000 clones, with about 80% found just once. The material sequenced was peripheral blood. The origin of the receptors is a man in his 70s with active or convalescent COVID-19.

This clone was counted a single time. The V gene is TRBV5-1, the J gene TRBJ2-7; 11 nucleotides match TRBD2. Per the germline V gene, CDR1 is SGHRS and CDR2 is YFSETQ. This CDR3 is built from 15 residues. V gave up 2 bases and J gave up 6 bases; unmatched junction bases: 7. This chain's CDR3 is CASSLLAGGRGEQYF. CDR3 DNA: TGCGCCAGCAGCTTATTAGCGGGGGGGCGAGGCGAGCAGTACTTC.

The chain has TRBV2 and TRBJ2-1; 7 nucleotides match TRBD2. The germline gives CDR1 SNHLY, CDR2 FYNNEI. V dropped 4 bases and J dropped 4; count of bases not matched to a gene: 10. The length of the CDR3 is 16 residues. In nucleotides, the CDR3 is TGTGCCAGCAGTGTTCGTGGCGGGAGAACATACAATGAGCAGTTCTTC. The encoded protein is CASSVRGGRTYNEQFF.

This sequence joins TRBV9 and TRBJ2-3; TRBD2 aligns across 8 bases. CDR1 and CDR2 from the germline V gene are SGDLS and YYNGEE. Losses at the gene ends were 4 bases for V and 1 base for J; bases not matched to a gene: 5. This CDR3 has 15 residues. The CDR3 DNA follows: TGTGCCAGCAGCTTAGCTAGCGGGCGCACAGATACGCAGTATTTT. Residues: CASSLASGRTDTQYF.

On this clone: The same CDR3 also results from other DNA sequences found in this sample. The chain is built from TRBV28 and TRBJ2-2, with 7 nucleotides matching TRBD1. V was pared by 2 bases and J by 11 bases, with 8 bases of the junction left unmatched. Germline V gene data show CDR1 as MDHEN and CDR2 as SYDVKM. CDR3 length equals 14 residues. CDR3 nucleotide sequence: TGTGCCAGCAGTTTACGGACAGGATATGGTGAGCTGTTTTTT. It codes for CASSLRTGYGELFF.

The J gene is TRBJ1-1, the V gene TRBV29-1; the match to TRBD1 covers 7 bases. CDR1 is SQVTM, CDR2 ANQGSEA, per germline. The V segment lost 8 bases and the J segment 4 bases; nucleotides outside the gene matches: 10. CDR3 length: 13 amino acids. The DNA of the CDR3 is TGCAGCTTCACCAGGGACAGAGTCACTGAAGCTTTCTTT. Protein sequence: CSFTRDRVTEAFF. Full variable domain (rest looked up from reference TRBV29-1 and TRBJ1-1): SAVISQKPSRDICQRGTSLTIQCQVDSQVTMMFWYRQQPGQSLTLIATANQGSEATYESGFVIDKFPISRPNLTFSTLTVSNMSPEDSSIYLCSFTRDRVTEAFFGQGTRLTVV.

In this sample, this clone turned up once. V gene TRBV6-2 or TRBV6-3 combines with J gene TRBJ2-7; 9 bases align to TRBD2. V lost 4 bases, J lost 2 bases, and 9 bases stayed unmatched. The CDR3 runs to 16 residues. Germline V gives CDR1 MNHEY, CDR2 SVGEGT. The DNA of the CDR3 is TGTGCCAGCAGTTTCACCGGGACTAGCAGGACCTACGAGCAGTACTTC. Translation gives CASSFTGTSRTYEQYF.

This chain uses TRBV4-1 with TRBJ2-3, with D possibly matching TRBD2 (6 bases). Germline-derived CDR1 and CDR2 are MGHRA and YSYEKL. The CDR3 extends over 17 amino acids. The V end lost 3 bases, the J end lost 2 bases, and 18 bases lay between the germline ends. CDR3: CASSQVASADYTDTQYF. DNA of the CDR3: TGCGCCAGCAGCCAGGTGGCTTCAGCGGACTACACAGATACGCAGTATTTT.

CDR3 loop: CASRIDRVHEQFF. CDR3 coding DNA: TGTGCCAGCAGAATCGACAGGGTTCATGAGCAGTTCTTC. The chain couples TRBV6-5 to TRBJ2-1; 7 bases map to TRBD1. The germline V gene has CDR1 MNHEY and CDR2 SVGAGI. V lost 6 bases to trimming and J lost 8 bases; unmatched junction nucleotides: 7. This CDR3 contains 13 residues.

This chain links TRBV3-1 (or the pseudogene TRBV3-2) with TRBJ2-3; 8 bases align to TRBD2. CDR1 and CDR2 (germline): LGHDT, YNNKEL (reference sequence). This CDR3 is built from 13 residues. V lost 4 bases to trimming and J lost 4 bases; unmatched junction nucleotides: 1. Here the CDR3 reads CASSPGGADTQYF. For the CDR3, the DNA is TGTGCCAGCAGCCCGGGGGGGGCAGATACGCAGTATTTT.

CDR3 loop: CASSVSGGARETQYF. The CDR3 bases are TGTGCCAGCAGCGTAAGCGGGGGGGCCAGGGAGACCCAGTACTTC. V is TRBV7-2 and J is TRBJ2-5, with 10 bases matching TRBD2. Germline CDR1 SGHTA, CDR2 FQGNSA. J lost 5 bases, V lost 5 bases, and 8 bases had no gene match. This CDR3 comprises 15 residues.

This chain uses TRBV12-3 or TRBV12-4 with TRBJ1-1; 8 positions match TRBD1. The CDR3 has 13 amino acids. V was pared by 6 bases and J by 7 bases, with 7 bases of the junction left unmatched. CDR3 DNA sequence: TGTGCCAGCAGACCGATCGGGACAGGTGAAGCTTTCTTT. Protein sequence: CASRPIGTGEAFF.

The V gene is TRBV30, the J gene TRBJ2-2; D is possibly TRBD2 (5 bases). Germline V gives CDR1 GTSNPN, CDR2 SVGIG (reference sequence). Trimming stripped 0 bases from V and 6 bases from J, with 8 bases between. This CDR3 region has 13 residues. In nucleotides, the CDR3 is TGTGCCTGGAGTGTACTAGGGTCCGGGGAGCTGTTTTTT. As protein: CAWSVLGSGELFF.

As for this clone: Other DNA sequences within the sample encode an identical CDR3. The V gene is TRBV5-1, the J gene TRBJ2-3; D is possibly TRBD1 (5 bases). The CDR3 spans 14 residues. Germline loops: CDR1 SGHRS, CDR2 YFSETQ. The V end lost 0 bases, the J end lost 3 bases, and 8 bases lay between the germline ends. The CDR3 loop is CASSLAQGTDTQYF. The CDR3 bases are TGCGCCAGCAGCTTGGCCCAGGGAACAGATACGCAGTATTTT.

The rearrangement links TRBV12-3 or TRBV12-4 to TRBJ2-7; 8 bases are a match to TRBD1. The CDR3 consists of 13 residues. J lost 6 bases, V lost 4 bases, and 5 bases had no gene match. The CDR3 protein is CASSSTGVGEQYF. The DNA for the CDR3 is TGTGCCAGCAGTTCGACAGGGGTGGGCGAGCAGTACTTC.

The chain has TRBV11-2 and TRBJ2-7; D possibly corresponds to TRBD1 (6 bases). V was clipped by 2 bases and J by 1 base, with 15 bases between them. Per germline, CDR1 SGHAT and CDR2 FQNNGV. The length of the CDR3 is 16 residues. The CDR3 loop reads CASSLRVGAKSYEQYF. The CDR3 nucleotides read TGTGCCAGCAGCTTACGAGTGGGGGCGAAATCCTACGAGCAGTACTTC.

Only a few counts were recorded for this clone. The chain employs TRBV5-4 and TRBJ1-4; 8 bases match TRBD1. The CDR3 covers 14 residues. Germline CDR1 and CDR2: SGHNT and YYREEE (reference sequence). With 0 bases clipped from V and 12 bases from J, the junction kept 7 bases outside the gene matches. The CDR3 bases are TGTGCCAGCAGCTTGGTTACAGGGACAGGCGAACTGTTTTTT. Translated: CASSLVTGTGELFF.

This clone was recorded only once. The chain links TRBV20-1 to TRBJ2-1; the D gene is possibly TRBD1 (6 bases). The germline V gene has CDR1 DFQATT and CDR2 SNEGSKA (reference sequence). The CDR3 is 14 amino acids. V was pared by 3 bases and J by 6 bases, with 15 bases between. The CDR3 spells CSASGQGIGNEQFF. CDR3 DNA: TGCAGTGCTAGTGGTCAGGGGATAGGCAATGAGCAGTTCTTC.

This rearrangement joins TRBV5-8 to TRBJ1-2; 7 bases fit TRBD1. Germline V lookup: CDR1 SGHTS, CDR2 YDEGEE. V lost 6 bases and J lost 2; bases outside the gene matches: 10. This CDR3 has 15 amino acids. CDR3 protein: CASTAGDSANYGYTF. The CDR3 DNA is TGTGCCAGCACCGCAGGGGACAGTGCCAACTATGGCTACACCTTC.

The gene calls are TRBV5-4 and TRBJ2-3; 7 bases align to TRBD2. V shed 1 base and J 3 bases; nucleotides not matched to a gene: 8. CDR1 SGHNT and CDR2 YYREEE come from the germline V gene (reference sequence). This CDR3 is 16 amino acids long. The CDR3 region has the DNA TGTGCCAGCAGCTTGAGGCTAGCGGTAGGGACAGATACGCAGTATTTT. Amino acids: CASSLRLAVGTDTQYF.

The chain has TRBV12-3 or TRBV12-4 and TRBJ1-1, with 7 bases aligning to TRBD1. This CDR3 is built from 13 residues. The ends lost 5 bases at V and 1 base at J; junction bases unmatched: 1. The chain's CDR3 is CASSNRGNTEAFF. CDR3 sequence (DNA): TGTGCCAGCAGTAACAGGGGGAACACTGAAGCTTTCTTT.

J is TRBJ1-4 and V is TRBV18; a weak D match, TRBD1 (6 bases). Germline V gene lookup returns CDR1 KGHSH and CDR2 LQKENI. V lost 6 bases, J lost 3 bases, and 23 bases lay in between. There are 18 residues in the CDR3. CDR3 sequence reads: CASSPTTYNGGPNEKLFF. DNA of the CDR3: TGTGCCAGCTCCCCAACCACGTATAACGGGGGGCCTAATGAAAAACTGTTTTTT.

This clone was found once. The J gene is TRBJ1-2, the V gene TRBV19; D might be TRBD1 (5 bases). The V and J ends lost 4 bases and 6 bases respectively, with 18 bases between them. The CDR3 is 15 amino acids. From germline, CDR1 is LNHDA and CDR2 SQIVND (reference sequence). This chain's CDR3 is CASSKELRTGDGYTF. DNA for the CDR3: TGTGCCAGTAGTAAGGAGCTGCGAACGGGGGATGGCTACACCTTC.

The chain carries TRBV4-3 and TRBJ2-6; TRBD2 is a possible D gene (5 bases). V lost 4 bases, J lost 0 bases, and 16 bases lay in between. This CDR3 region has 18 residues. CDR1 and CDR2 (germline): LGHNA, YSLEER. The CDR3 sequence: CASSLLSPGGSGANVLTF. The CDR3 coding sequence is TGCGCCAGCAGCCTCCTCTCACCTGGAGGCTCTGGGGCCAACGTCCTGACTTTC.

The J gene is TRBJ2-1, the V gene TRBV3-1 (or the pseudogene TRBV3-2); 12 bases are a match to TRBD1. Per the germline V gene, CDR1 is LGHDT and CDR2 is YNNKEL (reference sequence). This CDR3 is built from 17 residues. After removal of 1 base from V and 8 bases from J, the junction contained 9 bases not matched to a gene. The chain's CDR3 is CASSQGLGQGAFHEQFF. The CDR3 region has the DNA TGTGCCAGCAGCCAAGGGTTGGGACAGGGGGCGTTCCATGAGCAGTTCTTC.

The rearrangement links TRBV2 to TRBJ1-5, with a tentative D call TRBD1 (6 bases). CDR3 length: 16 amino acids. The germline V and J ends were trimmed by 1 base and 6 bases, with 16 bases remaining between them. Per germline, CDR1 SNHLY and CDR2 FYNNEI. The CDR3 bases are TGTGCCAGCAGTGAAGTGGAAATTGTAGGGGGTCAGCCCCAGCATTTT. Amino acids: CASSEVEIVGGQPQHF.

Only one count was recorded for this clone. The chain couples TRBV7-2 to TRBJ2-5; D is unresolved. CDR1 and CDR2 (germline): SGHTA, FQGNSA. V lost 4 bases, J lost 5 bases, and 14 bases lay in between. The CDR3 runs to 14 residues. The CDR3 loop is CASSYINRPETQYF. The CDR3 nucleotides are TGTGCCAGCAGCTACATCAATCGCCCGGAGACCCAGTACTTC.

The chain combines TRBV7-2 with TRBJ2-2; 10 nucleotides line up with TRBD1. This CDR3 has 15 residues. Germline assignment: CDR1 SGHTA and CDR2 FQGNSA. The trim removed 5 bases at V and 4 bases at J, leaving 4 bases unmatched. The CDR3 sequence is CASSRRTGGTGELFF. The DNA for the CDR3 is TGTGCCAGCAGCCGGAGGACAGGGGGCACCGGGGAGCTGTTTTTT. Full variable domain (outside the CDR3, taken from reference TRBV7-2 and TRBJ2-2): GAGVSQSPSNKVTEKGKDVELRCDPISGHTALYWYRQSLGQGLEFLIYFQGNSAPDKSGLPSDRFSAERTGGSVSTLTIQRTQQEDSAVYLCASSRRTGGTGELFFGEGSRLTVL.

The CDR3 sequence is CASSATSGTGELFF. The CDR3 bases are TGTGCCAGCAGTGCGACTAGCGGCACCGGGGAGCTGTTTTTT. The V and J genes are TRBV2 and TRBJ2-2; 9 bases match TRBD2. CDR1 and CDR2 from the germline V gene are SNHLY and FYNNEI. The CDR3 loop spans 14 amino acids. V lost 4 bases, J lost 4 bases, and 1 base stayed unmatched. Filled out from reference TRBV2 and TRBJ2-2, the complete variable domain reads EPEVTQTPSHQVTQMGQEVILRCVPISNHLYFYWYRQILGQKVEFLVSFYNNEISEKSEIFDDQFSVERPDGSNFTLKIRSTKLEDSAMYFCASSATSGTGELFFGEGSRLTVL.

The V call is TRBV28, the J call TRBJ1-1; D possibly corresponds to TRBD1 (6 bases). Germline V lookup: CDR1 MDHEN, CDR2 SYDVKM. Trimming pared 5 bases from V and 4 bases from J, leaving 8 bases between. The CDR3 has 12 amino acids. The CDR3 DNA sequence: TGTGCCAGCAGTCAGGGGTCCACTGAAGCTTTCTTT. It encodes CASSQGSTEAFF.

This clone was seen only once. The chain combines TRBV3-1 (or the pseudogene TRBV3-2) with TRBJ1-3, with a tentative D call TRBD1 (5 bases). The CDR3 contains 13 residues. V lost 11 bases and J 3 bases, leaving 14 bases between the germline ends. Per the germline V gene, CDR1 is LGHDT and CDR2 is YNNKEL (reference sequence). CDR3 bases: TGTGCCTCCACTCGGGGGTTTGGAAACACCATATATTTT. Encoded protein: CASTRGFGNTIYF.

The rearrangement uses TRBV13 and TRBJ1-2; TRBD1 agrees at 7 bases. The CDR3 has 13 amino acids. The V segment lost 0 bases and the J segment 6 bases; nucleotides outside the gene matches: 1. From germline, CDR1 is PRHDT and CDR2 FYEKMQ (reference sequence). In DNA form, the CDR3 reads TGTGCCAGCAGCTTAGGAGGGGGCGATGGCTACACCTTC. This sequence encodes CASSLGGGDGYTF.

In DNA, the CDR3 is TGTGCCAGCAGTCCCGGGACAGGGAGTTGGAATGAGCAGTTCTTC. Protein sequence: CASSPGTGSWNEQFF. The rearrangement links TRBV5-6 to TRBJ2-1; 9 positions agree with TRBD1. V shed 5 bases, J shed 7 bases, and the junction held 10 bases outside the gene matches. The CDR3 spans 15 residues. Per germline, CDR1 SGHDT and CDR2 YYEEEE.